This TCR beta chain stems from a study of blood T cell repertoires in COVID-19. Background on the study: The study drew acute and convalescent COVID-19 samples from the United States, Italy and Spain.

In the original workflow: Reference gene primers were amplified, and this amplification served to estimate nucleated cell counts. Assay used: immunoSEQ multiplex PCR; TCRdb lists only in-frame clones, some missing. D and trimming come from the DNA, and the V and J calls and clone size come from that table. The profile shows 95,000 to 150,000 clones, about 83% of them singletons. The study recruited people aged 18 to 89 years across approximately 24 US areas. Allocation to cohorts depended on clinical history reported by the participants. Germline-derived CDR1 and CDR2 are SEHNR and FQNEAQ (reference sequence). CDR3 length: 17 amino acids. With V trimmed by 4 bases and J by 5 bases, 13 bases remained unmatched.

This chain connects TRBV7-9 to TRBJ2-5; 10 bases align to TRBD1. This receptor was identified in a woman aged 25 to 39 who had recovered from COVID-19. Sequencing input: PBMCs or T cells enriched from blood (not recorded which). The CDR3 bases are TGTGCCAGCAGCTCGCCCCGGCGGGACAGGGGACCGGAGACCCAGTACTTC. This sequence encodes CASSSPRRDRGPETQYF.